Listed below are T cell receptor beta chains from one sample, sequenced in a study of blood T cell repertoires in COVID-19. Only in-frame clones appear in the TCRdb table, and some are missing; sequencing was by immunoSEQ multiplex PCR. The sample consists of approximately 300,000 clones, around 86% of them appearing once. The material sequenced was PBMCs or T cells enriched from blood (not recorded which). These receptor sequences come from a woman between 18 and 29 years old who had recovered from COVID-19. Both conserved end residues are part of each CDR3.

j_call,v_call,cdr3_aa
TRBJ2-3,TRBV5-1,CASSGGPSGQYF
TRBJ1-2,TRBV10-3,CAISESSTGGYGYTF
TRBJ1-1,TRBV18,CASSPTGKNTEAFF
TRBJ2-1,TRBV9,CASSVLSSYNEQFF
TRBJ2-3,TRBV28,CLTSTSTDTQYF
TRBJ1-2,TRBV2,CASTQNPTGTGVGYTF
TRBJ1-2,TRBV6-6,CASSYSQGGGYTF
TRBJ2-6,TRBV28,CASVTTGANVLTF
TRBJ2-1,TRBV29-1,CSVEPRNDEQFF
TRBJ1-1,TRBV6-4,CASSDSDGGTTFF
TRBJ2-1,TRBV3-1/TRBV3-2,CASSYYSGSHEQFF
TRBJ2-1,TRBV5-1,CASSLDLGVSSYNEQFF
TRBJ2-7,TRBV27,CASSRSRGYEQYF
TRBJ2-3,TRBV6-4,CASSAGLAGVSTQYF
TRBJ2-1,TRBV6-5,CASKPLAGGSNEQFF
TRBJ1-2,TRBV6-2/TRBV6-3,CASSYVSGGYGYTF
TRBJ1-1,TRBV11-1,CASSSPQGPTEAFF
TRBJ1-5,TRBV6-4,CASHITTDQPQHF
TRBJ1-2,TRBV14,CASSQNRGYGYTF
TRBJ2-3,TRBV2,CASSEFLAGKSDTQYF
TRBJ2-5,TRBV3-1/TRBV3-2,CASSHPGLKETQYF
TRBJ2-7,TRBV28,CASNQPGQVYEQYF
TRBJ1-1,TRBV18,CASSPRDRGDTEAFF
TRBJ1-5,TRBV2,CASSQGTGEYQPQHF
TRBJ1-3,TRBV6-5,CASSIGTGYGNTIYF
TRBJ2-7,TRBV15,CATSSGASRSSGGSPSSYEQYF
TRBJ2-1,TRBV2,CASASGLASYNEQFF
TRBJ1-1,TRBV2,CASSVTGTEAFF
TRBJ1-4,TRBV5-4,CASRSSSGEGDEKLFF
TRBJ1-6,TRBV3-1/TRBV3-2,CASSLRQYNSPLHF
TRBJ1-1,TRBV10-3,CAISEKIAGYPEAFF
TRBJ2-6,TRBV28,CASSHRGPGANVLTF
TRBJ1-5,TRBV30,CASGYSNQPQHF
TRBJ1-2,TRBV30,CAWSTGQGGWGYTF
TRBJ2-1,TRBV25-1,CASSDSARGDNEQFF
TRBJ2-5,TRBV3-1/TRBV3-2,CASNSQETQYF
TRBJ1-2,TRBV6-5,CASSYTDRGYYGYTF
TRBJ2-3,TRBV3-1/TRBV3-2,CASSQAGTGPFGTDTQYF
TRBJ1-6,TRBV5-1,CASSLEGQGSSYNSPLHF
TRBJ2-1,TRBV20-1,CSASANRVNNEQFF
TRBJ1-4,TRBV19,CASSAGTLPGEKLFF
TRBJ1-1,TRBV13,CASSQKYTEAFF
TRBJ1-1,TRBV5-1,CASSLGAVMNREAFF
TRBJ1-2,TRBV9,CASSVGGVMPRSGYTF
TRBJ2-7,TRBV18,CASSPNPAGAYEQYF
TRBJ1-2,TRBV27,CASSFNGAGYGYTF
TRBJ1-3,TRBV5-6,CASSFGEAASGNTIYF
TRBJ1-3,TRBV7-9,CASSSPRQISGNTIYF
TRBJ1-1,TRBV9,CASSDGGTGITEAFF
TRBJ1-1,TRBV30,CAWVPGTGGTEAFF
TRBJ2-7,TRBV11-2,CASSPEVRGLSYEQYF
TRBJ2-5,TRBV9,CASSVGTGHETQYF
TRBJ1-3,TRBV14,CASSQFGGGNTIYF